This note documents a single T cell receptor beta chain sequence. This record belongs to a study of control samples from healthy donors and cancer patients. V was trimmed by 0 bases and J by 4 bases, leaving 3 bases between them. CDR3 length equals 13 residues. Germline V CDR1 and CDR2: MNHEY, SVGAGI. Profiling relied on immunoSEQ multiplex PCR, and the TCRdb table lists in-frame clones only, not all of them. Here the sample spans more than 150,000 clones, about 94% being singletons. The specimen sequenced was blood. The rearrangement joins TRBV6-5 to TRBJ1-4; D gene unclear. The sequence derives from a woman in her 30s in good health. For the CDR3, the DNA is TGTGCCAGCAGTTACTCGGGTAATGAAAAACTGTTTTTT. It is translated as CASSYSGNEKLFF.